The 21 T cell receptor beta chains listed next were all sequenced from one sample in a study of CD8+ T cells in alopecia areata. Following RNA extraction, reverse transcription yielded cDNA that acted as the sequencing template. Profiling relied on immunoSEQ multiplex PCR, and the TCRdb table lists in-frame clones only, not all of them. This sample has 110,000 to 150,000 clones; around four fifths occur once, and the top ten carry more than 20%. The sample's treatment: oral pan-JAK inhibitor, 5-10 mg twice daily. The material was CD8+ T cells sorted from blood, obtained at week 4, from a patient treated with tofacitinib. Receptor source: a human donor with alopecia areata.

This chain uses TRBV19 with TRBJ2-5; D not certain. The CDR3 runs 14 residues. V was pared by 0 bases and J by 5 bases, with 10 bases between. CDR1 and CDR2 from the germline V gene are LNHDA and SQIVND (reference sequence). This CDR3 reads CASSIETGPETQYF. The CDR3 coding sequence is TGTGCCAGTAGTATAGAGACGGGTCCGGAGACCCAGTACTTC.

The J gene is TRBJ2-7, the V gene TRBV7-6; D unresolved. This CDR3 has 14 amino acids. The V end was cut by 5 bases, the J end by 4 bases, with 15 bases between. Germline values: CDR1 SGHVS, CDR2 FNYEAQ. The CDR3 spells CASSQAVGRYEQYF. In DNA form, the CDR3 reads TGTGCCAGCAGCCAGGCCGTCGGAAGATACGAGCAGTACTTC.

The chain is built from TRBV2 and TRBJ2-2, with D possibly TRBD2 on 5 matching bases. V lost 2 bases and J lost 6, with 10 bases in between. This CDR3 region has 14 residues. In germline, CDR1 is SNHLY, CDR2 FYNNEI. CDR3 DNA: TGTGCCAGCAGTGAATCCAGGACTGCCGGGGAGCTGTTTTTT. It yields the protein CASSESRTAGELFF. The full variable domain, rest sourced from reference TRBV2 and TRBJ2-2, is EPEVTQTPSHQVTQMGQEVILRCVPISNHLYFYWYRQILGQKVEFLVSFYNNEISEKSEIFDDQFSVERPDGSNFTLKIRSTKLEDSAMYFCASSESRTAGELFFGEGSRLTVL.

The J gene is TRBJ2-5, the V gene TRBV30, with TRBD1 matching 7 bases. The germline V gene encodes CDR1 GTSNPN and CDR2 SVGIG (reference sequence). Trimming removed 2 bases from V and 5 bases from J; junction bases left unmatched: 8. The CDR3 runs 14 residues. In nucleotides, the CDR3 is TGTGCCTGGAGTCATGACAGGGTGGAGGAGACCCAGTACTTC. Translation gives CAWSHDRVEETQYF.

This clone was recorded only once. Since no conserved phenylalanine or tryptophan closes the CDR3, a read error is the likely cause. No DNA is shown, since the ends of the CDR3 on it are uncertain; the CDR3 is the one TCRdb lists. The chain has TRBV5-1 and TRBJ1-1; TRBD1, as called in the table, went unchecked against the DNA. Germline CDR1 reads SGHRS; CDR2 reads YFSETQ. The CDR3 length is 11 residues, termini included. CDR3 residues: CASSFSTGAMR.

This clone has just one count. This sequence joins TRBV9 and TRBJ1-3; D may be TRBD1 (5 bases). CDR1 is SGDLS and CDR2 is YYNGEE in the germline V gene. This CDR3 comprises 15 residues. Trimming took off 0 bases at V and 4 bases at J, with 11 bases between the two ends. CDR3 coding DNA: TGTGCCAGCAGCGTAGATGGGGCGCAAGGAAACACCATATATTTT. It specifies CASSVDGAQGNTIYF.

This chain links TRBV18 with TRBJ1-1; D ambiguous. This CDR3 region has 14 residues. The germline V and J ends were trimmed by 0 bases and 7 bases, with 12 bases remaining between them. The germline V gene encodes CDR1 KGHSH and CDR2 LQKENI. In DNA, the CDR3 is TGTGCCAGCTCACCACCACAGCGGGCGAATGAAGCTTTCTTT. The encoded protein is CASSPPQRANEAFF.

Notes on this clone: Other nucleotide sequences in the sample specify the same CDR3. The chain combines TRBV7-9 with TRBJ2-7, with D hard to call. CDR3 length equals 11 residues. The germline CDR1 and CDR2 sequences are SEHNR and FQNEAQ (reference sequence). The V gene lost 1 base and the J gene lost 7 bases, with 5 bases spanning the gap. The DNA of the CDR3 is TGTGCCAGCAGCTTAGGAGTGGAGCAGTACTTC. Its protein is CASSLGVEQYF.

The CDR3 is CASSVTAEAFF. CDR3 coding DNA: TGTGCCAGCAGCGTGACAGCTGAAGCTTTCTTT. The chain has TRBV7-9 and TRBJ1-1; D is possibly TRBD1 (5 bases). V lost 5 bases to trimming and J lost 6 bases, with 7 bases between them. CDR1 is SEHNR, CDR2 FQNEAQ, per germline (reference sequence). The CDR3 spans 11 residues.

The V and J genes are TRBV11-2 and TRBJ2-2; no firm D call. The CDR3 is 11 residues long. V shed 3 bases and J shed 6 bases, with 2 bases lying between them. The V gene's germline CDR1 is SGHAT and CDR2 FQNNGV. The CDR3 region is CASSFPGELFF. The CDR3 nucleotides are TGTGCCAGCAGCTTCCCCGGGGAGCTGTTTTTT.

This clone was counted between two and nine times. The CDR3 DNA reads as TGCGCCAGCAGCCTAACTAGCGGGGGGACCTACGAGCAGTACTTC. Translation gives CASSLTSGGTYEQYF. V is TRBV4-1 and J is TRBJ2-7; 12 positions agree with TRBD2. J gave up 2 bases and V 4 bases, and 3 bases lay outside the gene matches. This CDR3 has 15 amino acids. From germline, CDR1 is MGHRA and CDR2 YSYEKL.

This clone was found once. The chain recombines TRBV7-9 with TRBJ2-7; 9 bases map to TRBD1. V dropped 5 bases and J dropped 7; count of bases not matched to a gene: 15. The germline V gene has CDR1 SEHNR and CDR2 FQNEAQ (reference sequence). CDR3 length equals 16 residues. The CDR3 region has the DNA TGTGCCAGCAGCCCCCCCCCGGGGACAGGGAGTGGGGAGCAGTACTTC. Its translation is CASSPPPGTGSGEQYF.

This clone was counted only a few times. This chain joins TRBV4-1 and TRBJ2-7, with D perhaps assigned TRBD1 or TRBD2 (5 bases each). V was trimmed by 3 bases and J by 1 base, leaving 13 bases between them. Germline V gene lookup returns CDR1 MGHRA and CDR2 YSYEKL. The CDR3 is 15 amino acids. CDR3 region: CASSHKGTESYEQYF. The DNA of the CDR3 is TGCGCCAGCAGCCACAAGGGGACGGAGTCCTACGAGCAGTACTTC.

The rearrangement links TRBV2 to TRBJ2-7, with 8 bases identical to TRBD2. The length of the CDR3 is 15 residues. CDR1 and CDR2 (germline): SNHLY, FYNNEI. J gave up 1 base and V 3 bases, and 5 bases lay outside the gene matches. DNA for the CDR3: TGTGCCAGCAGTGACCTGGCGGGGGGTTCCTACGAGCAGTACTTC. This codes for CASSDLAGGSYEQYF.

The chain couples TRBV4-3 to TRBJ1-6, with TRBD1 identical over 10 bases. After removal of 5 bases from V and 4 bases from J, the junction contained 2 bases not matched to a gene. The germline CDR1 and CDR2 sequences are LGHNA and YSLEER. The CDR3 spans 15 residues. The CDR3 bases are TGCGCCAGCAGCGAGGGACAGGGGTATAATTCACCCCTCCACTTT. Its translation: CASSEGQGYNSPLHF.

With respect to this clone: One end of the junction is discordant with germline, which a read error may explain. The genes are TRBV4-1 and TRBJ1-1; D call uncertain. The CDR3 loop spans 14 amino acids. The germline V gene has CDR1 MGHRA and CDR2 YSYEKL. CDR3 DNA sequence: TGCGCCAGCAGCGAAGAACGGGATAACACTGAAGCTTTCTTT. Translation gives CASSEERDNTEAFF.

The chain carries TRBV5-6 and TRBJ2-7, with 10 bases aligning to TRBD1. The CDR3 consists of 15 residues. The J segment lost 2 bases and the V segment lost 4 bases, leaving 6 bases of the junction unmatched. Germline-derived CDR1 and CDR2 are SGHDT and YYEEEE. In nucleotides, the CDR3 is TGTGCCAGCAGCATCGGACAGGGGGAAGCCTACGAGCAGTACTTC. Protein: CASSIGQGEAYEQYF.

The CDR3 sequence is CATSSTGLGDSFTDTQYF. As DNA, the CDR3 is TGTGCCACCAGCTCGACGGGGCTAGGGGACAGCTTCACAGATACGCAGTATTTT. The chain links TRBV15 to TRBJ2-3; the match to TRBD1 covers 7 bases. CDR3 size: 18 residues. Germline V lookup: CDR1 LNHNV, CDR2 YYDKDF (reference sequence). V lost 5 bases and J lost 2; bases outside the gene matches: 16.

The table lists this clone with a few counts. The V gene is TRBV4-2, the J gene TRBJ2-7, with 10 bases matching TRBD1. V lost 0 bases to trimming and J lost 0 bases; unmatched junction nucleotides: 2. The CDR3 consists of 16 residues. Germline CDR1 and CDR2: LGHNA and YNFKEQ. The CDR3 is CASSQEGQGHSYEQYF. CDR3 DNA sequence: TGTGCCAGCAGCCAAGAGGGACAGGGGCACTCCTACGAGCAGTACTTC.

In this sample, this clone turned up a few times. The gene calls are TRBV29-1 and TRBJ2-5, with D tentatively TRBD2 (5 bases). The CDR3 contains 14 residues. V lost 0 bases and J lost 4, with 12 bases in between. CDR1 SQVTM and CDR2 ANQGSEA come from the germline V gene. The CDR3 protein is CSVEDGSVRETQYF. CDR3 DNA: TGCAGCGTTGAAGATGGTAGCGTAAGAGAGACCCAGTACTTC.

This clone has just a few counts. The rearrangement joins TRBV19 to TRBJ2-6, with 8 bases that match TRBD1. This CDR3 is 19 amino acids long. CDR1 is LNHDA and CDR2 is SQIVND in the germline V gene (reference sequence). V lost 4 bases to trimming and J lost 0 bases; unmatched junction nucleotides: 11. CDR3 loop: CASSTPDRAQSSGANVLTF. The CDR3 nucleotides are TGTGCCAGTAGTACCCCGGACAGGGCGCAAAGCTCTGGGGCCAACGTCCTGACTTTC. The full variable domain, in which reference TRBV19 and TRBJ2-6 provide the parts outside the CDR3, is DGGITQSPKYLFRKEGQNVTLSCEQNLNHDAMYWYRQDPGQGLRLIYYSQIVNDFQKGDIAEGYSVSREKKESFPLTVTSAQKNPTAFYLCASSTPDRAQSSGANVLTFGAGSRLTVL.